Each of the 25 T cell receptor beta chains below was sequenced from the same sample in a study of T cell responses to AZD1222 COVID-19 vaccine. Sequencing used immunoSEQ multiplex PCR; TCRdb keeps in-frame clones, though not all of them. Here the sample spans around 60,000 clones, roughly four fifths being singletons. The specimen comprised peripheral blood, sampled 28 days after the second AZD1222 dose. The receptors derive from an adult who received the AZD1222 COVID-19 vaccine.

J is TRBJ1-5 and V is TRBV14, with a tentative D call TRBD1 (5 bases). The CDR3 extends over 14 amino acids. Trimming stripped 1 base from V and 10 bases from J, with 14 bases between. The germline CDR1 and CDR2 sequences are SGHDN and FVKESK. The CDR3 loop reads CASSQVRQWSPQHF. CDR3 nucleotides: TGTGCCAGCAGCCAAGTACGACAGTGGAGTCCCCAGCATTTT.

The rearrangement links TRBV15 to TRBJ2-7; D unclear. The V and J ends lost 2 bases and 7 bases respectively, with 12 bases between them. This CDR3 region has 13 residues. Germline V CDR1 and CDR2: LNHNV, YYDKDF (reference sequence). The CDR3 spells CATSRYSGEEQYF. As DNA, the CDR3 is TGTGCCACCAGCAGATATTCGGGTGAAGAGCAGTACTTC.

The rearrangement joins TRBV28 to TRBJ1-5; no clear D gene. Germline-derived CDR1 and CDR2 are MDHEN and SYDVKM. Trimming cost V 10 bases and J 3 bases, with 16 bases left between them. This CDR3 is 14 amino acids long. CDR3: CATIAWEDNQPQHF. DNA for the CDR3: TGTGCCACTATAGCTTGGGAGGACAATCAGCCCCAGCATTTT. Full variable domain (rest looked up from reference TRBV28 and TRBJ1-5): DVKVTQSSRYLVKRTGEKVFLECVQDMDHENMFWYRQDPGLGLRLIYFSYDVKMKEKGDIPEGYSVSREKKERFSLILESASTNQTSMYLCATIAWEDNQPQHFGDGTRLSIL.

This sequence joins TRBV5-1 and TRBJ1-1; D not resolved. The germline V gene encodes CDR1 SGHRS and CDR2 YFSETQ. The V end was cut by 0 bases, the J end by 1 base, with 10 bases between. The CDR3 has 15 amino acids. The CDR3 DNA sequence: TGCGCCAGCAGCTTGGTAGGTTCCGGGAACACTGAAGCTTTCTTT. Translated: CASSLVGSGNTEAFF.

The rearrangement joins TRBV7-9 to TRBJ1-6, with TRBD1 identical over 7 bases. This CDR3 is built from 15 residues. Germline CDR1 reads SEHNR; CDR2 reads FQNEAQ (reference sequence). After removal of 2 bases from V and 8 bases from J, the junction contained 6 bases not matched to a gene. CDR3 residues: CASSLTTGADSPLHF. The CDR3 DNA reads TGTGCCAGCAGCTTAACCACAGGGGCGGATTCACCCCTCCACTTT.

The rearrangement uses TRBV27 and TRBJ2-3; D is possibly TRBD2 (6 bases). The CDR3 runs 17 residues. Trimming took off 2 bases at V and 0 bases at J, with 15 bases between the two ends. Germline loops: CDR1 MNHEY, CDR2 SMNVEV (reference sequence). The CDR3 nucleotides read TGTGCCAGCAGTTTAAAAAGCCTAGCGAGAAGCACAGATACGCAGTATTTT. Translation gives CASSLKSLARSTDTQYF.

The chain carries TRBV18 and TRBJ1-1, with D maybe TRBD1 (6 bases). Germline V gene lookup returns CDR1 KGHSH and CDR2 LQKENI. This CDR3 region has 14 residues. V lost 1 base and J 2 bases, leaving 8 bases between the germline ends. The chain's CDR3 is CASSPRQANTEAFF. The CDR3 bases are TGTGCCAGCTCACCACGACAGGCTAACACTGAAGCTTTCTTT.

The chain carries TRBV2 and TRBJ2-7; TRBD2 might be the D (6 bases). In germline, CDR1 is SNHLY, CDR2 FYNNEI. This CDR3 contains 14 residues. The V end was cut by 10 bases, the J end by 2 bases, with 18 bases between. The CDR3, as DNA: TGTGCCATTCTAGCGTCCATAAGAACCTACGAGCAGTACTTC. Translating gives CAILASIRTYEQYF.

There are a few counts of this clone. The gene calls are TRBV30 and TRBJ1-1, with 8 bases matching TRBD1. Unmatched junction bases numbered 0, after V lost 2 bases and J lost 4 bases. From germline, CDR1 is GTSNPN and CDR2 SVGIG (reference sequence). This CDR3 comprises 12 residues. The CDR3 protein is CAWSQGATEAFF. In nucleotides, the CDR3 is TGTGCCTGGAGTCAGGGGGCCACTGAAGCTTTCTTT.

The rearrangement links TRBV7-2 to TRBJ1-1; TRBD1 is a possible D gene (6 bases). This CDR3 has 15 residues. Trimming pared 2 bases from V and 4 bases from J, leaving 14 bases between. Germline values: CDR1 SGHTA, CDR2 FQGNSA. The CDR3, as DNA: TGTGCCAGCAGCTTAAACAGGGCGGAGGGCACTGAAGCTTTCTTT. Translating gives CASSLNRAEGTEAFF.

The gene calls are TRBV28 and TRBJ1-2; D is ambiguous. With 3 bases removed from V and 7 bases from J, the gap between germline ends came to 15 bases. Germline CDR1 is MDHEN and CDR2 is SYDVKM. The CDR3 is made up of 14 amino acids. The CDR3 here is CASSFTGTARGYTF. Here the CDR3 DNA reads TGTGCCAGCAGTTTTACGGGAACCGCACGTGGCTACACCTTC.

V is TRBV29-1 and J is TRBJ2-3, with D uncertain. This CDR3 is 10 amino acids long. The germline CDR1 and CDR2 sequences are SQVTM and ANQGSEA. V lost 0 bases to trimming and J lost 5 bases, with 0 bases between them. The CDR3 DNA follows: TGCAGCGTTGAAGAAGATACGCAGTATTTT. This encodes CSVEEDTQYF.

CDR3 amino acids: CASSKGGAASYEQYF. The CDR3 nucleotides read TGTGCCAGCAGCAAAGGGGGGGCTGCATCCTACGAGCAGTACTTC. The J gene is TRBJ2-7, the V gene TRBV21-1. TRBV21-1 is an annotated pseudogene. The CDR3 is made up of 15 amino acids.

This clone was seen just once. The rearrangement joins TRBV2 to TRBJ1-3; 8 bases align to TRBD1. The CDR3 is made up of 19 amino acids. Germline assignment: CDR1 SNHLY and CDR2 FYNNEI. The J segment lost 0 bases and the V segment lost 10 bases, leaving 20 bases of the junction unmatched. The CDR3 reads CATRPGTGLLPGSGNTIYF. The CDR3 DNA sequence: TGTGCCACCCGCCCCGGGACAGGCCTCCTCCCGGGCTCTGGAAACACCATATATTTT.

CDR3 in amino acids: CASRKGLNTEAFF. The CDR3 DNA reads TGTGCCAGTAGAAAGGGCCTGAACACTGAAGCTTTCTTT. The chain employs TRBV19 and TRBJ1-1, with D unclear. The V and J ends lost 6 bases and 0 bases respectively, with 8 bases between them. There are 13 residues in the CDR3. CDR1 and CDR2 (germline): LNHDA, SQIVND (reference sequence).

The chain joins TRBV2 to TRBJ2-7, with D possibly TRBD2 on 5 matching bases. The length of the CDR3 is 13 residues. V lost 0 bases and J lost 6, with 9 bases in between. In germline, CDR1 is SNHLY, CDR2 FYNNEI. For the CDR3, the DNA is TGTGCCAGCAGTGAAGCGGGGAGTTTCGAGCAGTACTTC. Its protein is CASSEAGSFEQYF.

This chain links TRBV7-9 with TRBJ2-1; TRBD2 matches 8 bases. Germline values: CDR1 SEHNR, CDR2 FQNEAQ (reference sequence). Trimming at V came to 6 bases and at J to 0 bases, leaving 4 bases not matched to a gene. This CDR3 region has 15 residues. The CDR3 sequence is CASSPSGSSYNEQFF. The CDR3 nucleotides read TGTGCCAGCAGTCCAAGCGGGAGCTCCTACAATGAGCAGTTCTTC.

This clone has just a few counts. The V call is TRBV5-5, the J call TRBJ1-1; TRBD1 aligns across 8 bases. Germline V lookup: CDR1 SGHKS, CDR2 YYEKEE (reference sequence). This CDR3 is 18 amino acids long. The ends lost 5 bases at V and 1 base at J; junction bases unmatched: 16. CDR3 in amino acids: CASSFRQGQSMGNTEAFF. DNA for the CDR3: TGTGCCAGCAGTTTTCGACAGGGGCAAAGTATGGGGAACACTGAAGCTTTCTTT.

J is TRBJ1-2 and V is TRBV7-9; D is unresolved. Germline CDR1 is SEHNR and CDR2 is FQNEAQ (reference sequence). This CDR3 is 15 amino acids long. Trimming pared 5 bases from V and 3 bases from J, leaving 16 bases between. CDR3 sequence (DNA): TGTGCCAGCAGCCCACGAATAGTTAAGGACTATGGCTACACCTTC. As protein: CASSPRIVKDYGYTF.

V usage is TRBV3-1 (or the pseudogene TRBV3-2) and J usage is TRBJ2-2; D is uncertain. In germline, CDR1 is LGHDT, CDR2 YNNKEL (reference sequence). The CDR3 consists of 14 residues. Trimming cost V 4 bases and J 6 bases, with 12 bases left between them. Here the CDR3 DNA reads TGTGCCAGCAGCCCCAGAGGAGTTTCCGGGGAGCTGTTTTTT. Translated, it gives CASSPRGVSGELFF.

V gene TRBV11-2 combines with J gene TRBJ1-1; D call uncertain. Germline CDR1 is SGHAT and CDR2 is FQNNGV. The germline V and J ends were trimmed by 3 bases and 1 base, with 6 bases remaining between them. This CDR3 contains 13 residues. Written as DNA, the CDR3 is TGTGCCAGCAGCTTCTACTCGAACACTGAAGCTTTCTTT. It is translated as CASSFYSNTEAFF.

This chain joins TRBV28 and TRBJ1-1; 7 bases are shared with TRBD1. Trimming cost V 10 bases and J 7 bases; bases outside gene matches: 9. The CDR3 spans 12 residues. Germline CDR1 is MDHEN and CDR2 is SYDVKM. This CDR3 reads CATHRQGVEAFF. The DNA of the CDR3 is TGTGCCACCCACCGGCAGGGGGTTGAAGCTTTCTTT.

The chain uses TRBV28 and TRBJ1-4, with D perhaps matching TRBD1 (5 bases). The CDR3 totals 13 residues. V was pared by 7 bases and J by 7 bases, with 13 bases between. Looked up from germline, CDR1 is MDHEN and CDR2 is SYDVKM. The DNA of the CDR3 is TGTGCCAGCATGGAAAGGGGAGTTGAAAAACTGTTTTTT. This encodes CASMERGVEKLFF.

V is TRBV7-6 and J is TRBJ2-7, with 15 bases fitting TRBD2. The germline V gene encodes CDR1 SGHVS and CDR2 FNYEAQ. The CDR3 runs to 17 residues. V was clipped by 0 bases and J by 6 bases; unmatched bases: 6. This CDR3 is CASSLASPGLAGGEQYF. Here the CDR3 DNA reads TGTGCCAGCAGCTTAGCTAGCCCGGGACTAGCGGGAGGCGAGCAGTACTTC.

This chain connects TRBV18 to TRBJ1-2; maybe TRBD1 (5 bases). Per the germline V gene, CDR1 is KGHSH and CDR2 is LQKENI. Trimming left V 3 bases short and J 1 base short, with 18 bases between. CDR3 size: 17 residues. CDR3 sequence: CASSPRPQTQDNYGYTF. In DNA form, the CDR3 reads TGTGCCAGCTCACCTCGACCCCAAACACAGGATAACTATGGCTACACCTTC.